The sample holds a few counts of the clone carrying this T cell receptor (beta chain). The antigen remains unidentified. The CDR3 runs 14 residues. V was clipped by 5 bases and J by 0 bases, with 12 bases between them. Germline lookup yields CDR1 SQVTM and CDR2 ANQGSEA. This sample was included in a study of type 1 regulatory T cells. Looking at the study overall: T-allo10 is an in vitro-generated, Tr1-enriched CD4 T cell product specific for alloantigen.

One entry per CDR3 protein, called by TCRdb with MiXCR from the reads. The sample has tens of thousands of distinct CDR3 sequences, around 20% seen once. Overall study results and limits: Type 1 regulatory T cells had a more restricted TCR repertoire than non-type 1 regulatory T cells.

V usage is TRBV29-1 and J usage is TRBJ2-3; the D is unclear. Sequencing used cultured type 1 regulatory T (Tr1) cells, either the whole culture or a sorted fraction (not recorded which). The receptor was derived from a human donor in good health. The CDR3 coding sequence is TGCAGCGTTACTCGCGGCCCCAGCACAGATACGCAGTATTTT. Translated: CSVTRGPSTDTQYF.